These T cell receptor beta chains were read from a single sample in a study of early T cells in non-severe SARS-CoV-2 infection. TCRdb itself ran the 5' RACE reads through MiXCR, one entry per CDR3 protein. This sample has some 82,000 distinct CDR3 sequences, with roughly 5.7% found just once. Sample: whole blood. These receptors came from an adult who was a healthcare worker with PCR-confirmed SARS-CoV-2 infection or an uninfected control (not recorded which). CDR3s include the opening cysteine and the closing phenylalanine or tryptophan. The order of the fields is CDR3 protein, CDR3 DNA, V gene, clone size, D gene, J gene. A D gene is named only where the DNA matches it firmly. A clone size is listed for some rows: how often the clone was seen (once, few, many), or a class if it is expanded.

CDR3aa: CARGRTAPRRGYNSPLHF
CDR3nt: TGCGCCAGAGGGAGGACAGCTCCACGAAGGGGTTATAATTCACCCCTCCACTTT
v_gene: TRBV5-1
abundance: many
d_gene: -
j_gene: TRBJ1-6

CDR3aa: CASRGLAEDTQYF
CDR3nt: TGTGCCAGCAGAGGACTAGCCGAAGATACGCAGTATTTT
v_gene: TRBV6-4
abundance: -
d_gene: TRBD2
j_gene: TRBJ2-3

CDR3aa: CASSLQVNTEAFF
CDR3nt: TGTGCCAGCAGCCTACAGGTGAACACTGAAGCTTTCTTT
v_gene: TRBV7-2
abundance: -
d_gene: -
j_gene: TRBJ1-1

CDR3aa: CSALLWDRQETQYF
CDR3nt: TGCAGTGCCCTTCTATGGGACAGACAAGAGACCCAGTACTTC
v_gene: TRBV20-1
abundance: -
d_gene: TRBD1
j_gene: TRBJ2-5

CDR3aa: CASSYSLGGNTEAFF
CDR3nt: TGTGCCAGCAGTTACTCCCTAGGGGGGAACACTGAAGCTTTCTTT
v_gene: TRBV6-6
abundance: many
d_gene: -
j_gene: TRBJ1-1

CDR3aa: CASSHLTSAQETQYF
CDR3nt: TGTGCCAGCAGCCACCTGACTAGCGCCCAAGAGACCCAGTACTTC
v_gene: TRBV11-2
abundance: few
d_gene: TRBD2
j_gene: TRBJ2-5

CDR3aa: CASSPWTDWGYEQYF
CDR3nt: TGTGCCAGCAGCCCCTGGACCGACTGGGGCTACGAGCAGTACTTC
v_gene: TRBV7-2
abundance: many
d_gene: -
j_gene: TRBJ2-7

CDR3aa: CASSQGFGDSNQPQHF
CDR3nt: TGTGCCAGCAGCCAAGGGTTCGGGGATAGCAATCAGCCCCAGCATTTT
v_gene: TRBV3-1
abundance: -
d_gene: -
j_gene: TRBJ1-5

CDR3aa: CASKASRNTDTQYF
CDR3nt: TGTGCCAGCAAGGCCTCGCGGAACACAGATACGCAGTATTTT
v_gene: TRBV2
abundance: -
d_gene: -
j_gene: TRBJ2-3

CDR3aa: CASSVTGGNENTIYF
CDR3nt: TGTGCCAGCAGCGTAACAGGGGGCAATGAAAACACCATATATTTT
v_gene: TRBV9
abundance: many
d_gene: TRBD1
j_gene: TRBJ1-3

CDR3aa: CASGRTGEYNSPLHF
CDR3nt: TGTGCCAGCGGGAGGACAGGGGAATATAATTCACCCCTCCACTTT
v_gene: TRBV6-4
abundance: few
d_gene: TRBD1
j_gene: TRBJ1-6

CDR3aa: CASSLGQGVQETQYF
CDR3nt: TGCGCCAGCAGCTTGGGACAGGGAGTTCAAGAGACCCAGTACTTC
v_gene: TRBV5-1
abundance: few
d_gene: TRBD1
j_gene: TRBJ2-5

CDR3aa: CASSRLTGDFSNQPQHF
CDR3nt: TGTGCCAGCAGCCGATTAACAGGGGACTTTAGCAATCAGCCCCAGCATTTT
v_gene: TRBV5-6
abundance: -
d_gene: TRBD1
j_gene: TRBJ1-5

CDR3aa: CASRAQGRTDTQYF
CDR3nt: TGTGCCAGCAGAGCACAGGGGAGAACAGATACGCAGTATTTT
v_gene: TRBV28
abundance: many
d_gene: TRBD1
j_gene: TRBJ2-3

CDR3aa: CASSPNGQGLSGELFF
CDR3nt: TGTGCCAGCAGTCCCAACGGACAGGGGTTATCCGGGGAGCTGTTTTTT
v_gene: TRBV12-3/TRBV12-4
abundance: -
d_gene: TRBD1
j_gene: TRBJ2-2

CDR3aa: CASSITGTGTPQAKNIQYF
CDR3nt: TGTGCCAGTAGTATCACCGGGACAGGGACCCCCCAGGCCAAAAACATTCAGTACTTC
v_gene: TRBV19
abundance: few
d_gene: TRBD1
j_gene: TRBJ2-4

CDR3aa: CASSMRREGRDTQYF
CDR3nt: TGTGCCAGTAGTATGAGGCGGGAGGGCCGAGATACGCAGTATTTT
v_gene: TRBV19
abundance: many
d_gene: TRBD2
j_gene: TRBJ2-3

CDR3aa: CASSEMEGRGGYTF
CDR3nt: TGCGCCAGCAGTGAGATGGAGGGTAGGGGTGGCTACACCTTC
v_gene: TRBV10-2
abundance: many
d_gene: -
j_gene: TRBJ1-2

CDR3aa: CASSSGVAEAFF
CDR3nt: TGTGCCAGCAGCTCCGGGGTGGCTGAAGCTTTCTTT
v_gene: TRBV6-5
abundance: -
d_gene: -
j_gene: TRBJ1-1

CDR3aa: CASSRGAGGNEQFF
CDR3nt: TGTGCCAGCAGCCGCGGAGCAGGCGGCAATGAGCAGTTCTTC
v_gene: TRBV6-1
abundance: many
d_gene: -
j_gene: TRBJ2-1

CDR3aa: CASSNGGNQKLFF
CDR3nt: TGTGCCAGCTCCAACGGCGGAAATCAAAAACTGTTTTTT
v_gene: TRBV18
abundance: many
d_gene: -
j_gene: TRBJ1-4

CDR3aa: CAICRQGGTEAFF
CDR3nt: TGTGCCATCTGCAGACAGGGTGGAACTGAAGCTTTCTTT
v_gene: TRBV6-6
abundance: -
d_gene: TRBD1
j_gene: TRBJ1-1

CDR3aa: CASSLVRTGGKETQYF
CDR3nt: TGCGCCAGCAGCTTGGTACGGACAGGGGGAAAAGAGACCCAGTACTTC
v_gene: TRBV5-1
abundance: few
d_gene: TRBD1
j_gene: TRBJ2-5

CDR3aa: CASSRGLAGFEQYF
CDR3nt: TGCGCCAGCAGCCGGGGACTAGCGGGTTTCGAGCAGTACTTC
v_gene: TRBV5-1
abundance: few
d_gene: TRBD2
j_gene: TRBJ2-7

CDR3aa: CASSLGLAGDITDTQYF
CDR3nt: TGTGCCAGCAGCCTGGGACTAGCGGGAGATATCACAGATACGCAGTATTTT
v_gene: TRBV5-5
abundance: few
d_gene: TRBD2
j_gene: TRBJ2-3

CDR3aa: CASSLGGTYNEQFF
CDR3nt: TGTGCCAGCAGCTTAGGGGGCACCTACAATGAGCAGTTCTTC
v_gene: TRBV7-2
abundance: many
d_gene: -
j_gene: TRBJ2-1

CDR3aa: CASSQYYEQYF
CDR3nt: TGTGCCAGCAGCCAATACTACGAGCAGTACTTC
v_gene: TRBV11-2
abundance: many
d_gene: -
j_gene: TRBJ2-7

CDR3aa: CASSPGSGTDTQYF
CDR3nt: TGTGCCAGCAGCCCCGGGAGCGGCACAGATACGCAGTATTTT
v_gene: TRBV6-2/TRBV6-3
abundance: -
d_gene: -
j_gene: TRBJ2-3

CDR3aa: CATSEQGADTGELFF
CDR3nt: TGTGCCACCAGTGAGCAGGGGGCGGACACCGGGGAGCTGTTTTTT
v_gene: TRBV24-1
abundance: many
d_gene: TRBD1
j_gene: TRBJ2-2

CDR3aa: CSARSRGFRNTGELFF
CDR3nt: TGCAGTGCTAGATCCCGTGGGTTTCGGAACACCGGGGAGCTGTTTTTT
v_gene: TRBV20-1
abundance: few
d_gene: -
j_gene: TRBJ2-2

CDR3aa: CASSYATRTGHGYTF
CDR3nt: TGTGCCAGCAGTTACGCCACGAGGACAGGGCATGGCTACACCTTC
v_gene: TRBV6-5
abundance: many
d_gene: TRBD1
j_gene: TRBJ1-2

CDR3aa: CATEETWSEKLFF
CDR3nt: TGTGCCACCGAAGAAACGTGGAGTGAAAAACTGTTTTTT
v_gene: TRBV6-1
abundance: few
d_gene: -
j_gene: TRBJ1-4

CDR3aa: CASSAGSSYEQYF
CDR3nt: TGTGCCAGCAGCGCGGGCAGCTCCTACGAGCAGTACTTC
v_gene: TRBV9
abundance: few
d_gene: -
j_gene: TRBJ2-7

CDR3aa: CASSSQRLNTEAFF
CDR3nt: TGCGCCAGCAGCTCACAGCGACTAAACACTGAAGCTTTCTTT
v_gene: TRBV5-1
abundance: few
d_gene: -
j_gene: TRBJ1-1

CDR3aa: CASSQDGLAGGEQETQYF
CDR3nt: TGTGCCAGCAGCCAAGATGGACTAGCGGGGGGAGAGCAAGAGACCCAGTACTTC
v_gene: TRBV4-2
abundance: few
d_gene: TRBD2
j_gene: TRBJ2-5

CDR3aa: CASRRPPGELFF
CDR3nt: TGTGCCAGCAGACGACCACCTGGGGAGCTGTTTTTT
v_gene: TRBV5-8
abundance: many
d_gene: -
j_gene: TRBJ2-2

CDR3aa: CASSEARTQYF
CDR3nt: TGTGCCAGCAGTGAAGCCCGGACCCAGTACTTC
v_gene: TRBV2
abundance: -
d_gene: -
j_gene: TRBJ2-5

CDR3aa: CSASPTGLGETQYF
CDR3nt: TGCAGTGCTTCCCCGACAGGGCTCGGGGAGACCCAGTACTTC
v_gene: TRBV20-1
abundance: -
d_gene: TRBD1
j_gene: TRBJ2-5

CDR3aa: CASSPAGQPQTGELFF
CDR3nt: TGTGCCAGCTCACCAGCGGGACAGCCCCAGACCGGGGAGCTGTTTTTT
v_gene: TRBV18
abundance: few
d_gene: -
j_gene: TRBJ2-2

CDR3aa: CASSRKHRQGFGTGELFF
CDR3nt: TGTGCCAGCAGCCGCAAACACCGACAGGGTTTCGGCACCGGGGAGCTGTTTTTT
v_gene: TRBV7-9
abundance: -
d_gene: TRBD1
j_gene: TRBJ2-2

CDR3aa: CSARDLQTGGDQPQHF
CDR3nt: TGCAGTGCTAGAGATCTCCAAACAGGGGGCGATCAGCCCCAGCATTTT
v_gene: TRBV20-1
abundance: many
d_gene: TRBD1
j_gene: TRBJ1-5

CDR3aa: CASSLRGGKQPQHF
CDR3nt: TGTGCCAGCAGTTTAAGGGGGGGCAAACAGCCCCAGCATTTT
v_gene: TRBV28
abundance: many
d_gene: -
j_gene: TRBJ1-5

CDR3aa: CASSSGQGRNTGELFF
CDR3nt: TGTGCCAGCAGCTCGGGACAGGGGCGGAACACCGGGGAGCTGTTTTTT
v_gene: TRBV5-4
abundance: -
d_gene: TRBD1
j_gene: TRBJ2-2

CDR3aa: CASSLGTAEKLFF
CDR3nt: TGTGCCAGCAGCCTTGGGACAGCTGAAAAACTGTTTTTT
v_gene: TRBV3-1
abundance: many
d_gene: TRBD1
j_gene: TRBJ1-4